A selection of T cell receptor beta chains follows, all from one sample in a study of vaccination and CD4 T cells after COVID-19. One entry per CDR3 protein, called by TCRdb with MiXCR from the PCR reads. The table has more than 25,000 distinct CDR3 sequences, around 49% seen once; the top ten hold 5% to 7.5%. The sample consisted of CD4+ T cells from blood, taken about 7 months after SARS-CoV-2 vaccination. The receptors here all came from a human donor who had recovered from COVID-19. The CDR3 runs from the conserved cysteine through the conserved F or W. Fields, in order: D gene, CDR3 length, J gene, V gene, clone size, CDR3 DNA, CDR3 protein. The D gene is left open where the match is weak. A clone size is listed for some rows: how often the clone was seen (once, few, many), or a class if it is expanded.

d_gene: .; len: 14; j_gene: TRBJ1-2; v_gene: TRBV19; abundance: few; CDR3nt: TGTGCCAGTAGTATAGCCCGGAATAACTATGGCTACACCTTC; CDR3aa: CASSIARNNYGYTF
d_gene: TRBD2; len: 20; j_gene: TRBJ2-3; v_gene: TRBV15; abundance: .; CDR3nt: TGTGCCACCAGCAGAACTAGCGGGAGTAGCCTATATTCTAGCACAGATACGCAGTATTTT; CDR3aa: CATSRTSGSSLYSSTDTQYF
d_gene: .; len: 15; j_gene: TRBJ2-1; v_gene: TRBV7-2; abundance: .; CDR3nt: TGTGCCAGCAGCTTAGTGGGCGGGATTAACAATGAGCAGTTCTTC; CDR3aa: CASSLVGGINNEQFF
d_gene: .; len: 11; j_gene: TRBJ2-1; v_gene: TRBV6-1; abundance: few; CDR3nt: TGTGCCAGCAGTATCAACAATGAGCAGTTCTTC; CDR3aa: CASSINNEQFF
d_gene: TRBD1; len: 15; j_gene: TRBJ2-7; v_gene: TRBV5-4; abundance: .; CDR3nt: TGTGCCAGCAGTATACAGGGGCGCCGATCCTACGAGCAGTACTTC; CDR3aa: CASSIQGRRSYEQYF
d_gene: .; len: 16; j_gene: TRBJ1-2; v_gene: TRBV28; abundance: .; CDR3nt: TGTGCCAGCAGTGAGCTGATACCAGGAGGTCCCTATGGCTACACCTTC; CDR3aa: CASSELIPGGPYGYTF
d_gene: TRBD2; len: 14; j_gene: TRBJ2-7; v_gene: TRBV6-2/TRBV6-3; abundance: few; CDR3nt: TGTGCCAGCAGCCCCAGCGGGACTTCCAGTAGGTGGTACTTC; CDR3aa: CASSPSGTSSRWYF
d_gene: .; len: 15; j_gene: TRBJ1-2; v_gene: TRBV19; abundance: .; CDR3nt: TGTGCCAGTAGTATAGGTCGGGGATCGGCGGGCGGCTACACCTTC; CDR3aa: CASSIGRGSAGGYTF
d_gene: .; len: 13; j_gene: TRBJ2-3; v_gene: TRBV6-2/TRBV6-3; abundance: .; CDR3nt: TGTGCCAGCAGTTACAGGGACACAGATACGCAGTATTTT; CDR3aa: CASSYRDTDTQYF
d_gene: .; len: 15; j_gene: TRBJ2-1; v_gene: TRBV7-9; abundance: .; CDR3nt: TGTGCCAGCAGCTCTCCGGGTGGCTCCTACAATGAGCAGTTCTTC; CDR3aa: CASSSPGGSYNEQFF
d_gene: .; len: 14; j_gene: TRBJ2-2; v_gene: TRBV19; abundance: .; CDR3nt: TGTGCCAGTAGCGGGCCCTTGAACACCGGGGAGCTGTTTTTT; CDR3aa: CASSGPLNTGELFF
d_gene: TRBD2; len: 15; j_gene: TRBJ2-1; v_gene: TRBV20-1; abundance: .; CDR3nt: TGCAGTGCTAGGTCTAGCGGGAGTTCAGTCAATGAGCAGTTCTTC; CDR3aa: CSARSSGSSVNEQFF
d_gene: .; len: 13; j_gene: TRBJ2-7; v_gene: TRBV4-1; abundance: few; CDR3nt: TGCGCCAGCAGCCGCTTGCGGTCGGAAGAGCAGTACTTC; CDR3aa: CASSRLRSEEQYF
d_gene: .; len: 10; j_gene: TRBJ2-7; v_gene: TRBV20-1; abundance: .; CDR3nt: TGCAGTGCTAGAGATAACGAGCAGTACTTC; CDR3aa: CSARDNEQYF
d_gene: TRBD2; len: 14; j_gene: TRBJ2-7; v_gene: TRBV25-1; abundance: few; CDR3nt: TGTGCCAGCAGTGCAGCGGGAGGGTTTTACGAGCAGTACTTC; CDR3aa: CASSAAGGFYEQYF
d_gene: TRBD1; len: 13; j_gene: TRBJ1-2; v_gene: TRBV12-3/TRBV12-4; abundance: .; CDR3nt: TGTGCCAGCAGTGGGGGACAGGTCTATGGCTACACCTTC; CDR3aa: CASSGGQVYGYTF
d_gene: .; len: 16; j_gene: TRBJ1-2; v_gene: TRBV6-5; abundance: few; CDR3nt: TGTGCCAGCAGTTACTCTCCAAAGGCCGGAGTGTATGGCTACACCTTC; CDR3aa: CASSYSPKAGVYGYTF
d_gene: .; len: 12; j_gene: TRBJ2-3; v_gene: TRBV25-1; abundance: .; CDR3nt: TGTGCCAGCAGTGAATCCGGAGATACGCAGTATTTT; CDR3aa: CASSESGDTQYF
d_gene: .; len: 15; j_gene: TRBJ2-3; v_gene: TRBV4-1; abundance: .; CDR3nt: TGCGCCAGCAGCCAAGAGGGCCGGGCCCCAGATACGCAGTATTTT; CDR3aa: CASSQEGRAPDTQYF
d_gene: .; len: 17; j_gene: TRBJ2-3; v_gene: TRBV20-1; abundance: .; CDR3nt: TGCAGTGCTAGACTGCAGGAGGTGTGGGGCACCACAGATACGCAGTATTTT; CDR3aa: CSARLQEVWGTTDTQYF
d_gene: .; len: 17; j_gene: TRBJ2-3; v_gene: TRBV27; abundance: .; CDR3nt: TGTGCCAGCAGTGCCACCGCCAGCTTTGGTTGGGCAGATACGCAGTATTTT; CDR3aa: CASSATASFGWADTQYF
d_gene: TRBD1; len: 13; j_gene: TRBJ1-2; v_gene: TRBV2; abundance: .; CDR3nt: TGTGCCAGCAGCGCACCAGGGGGCGGCGGCTACACCTTC; CDR3aa: CASSAPGGGGYTF
d_gene: TRBD2; len: 16; j_gene: TRBJ2-4; v_gene: TRBV6-1; abundance: .; CDR3nt: TGTGCCAGCAGTCCGACTAGCGGGAGGGCCAAAAACATTCAGTACTTC; CDR3aa: CASSPTSGRAKNIQYF
d_gene: TRBD2; len: 13; j_gene: TRBJ2-1; v_gene: TRBV14; abundance: .; CDR3nt: TGTGCCAGCAGCACAAATAGCGGGAGTTGGCAGTTCTTC; CDR3aa: CASSTNSGSWQFF
d_gene: .; len: 13; j_gene: TRBJ2-5; v_gene: TRBV20-1; abundance: .; CDR3nt: TGCAGTGCGTGGGATAGAAAAAGTGGGACCCAGTACTTC; CDR3aa: CSAWDRKSGTQYF
d_gene: .; len: 14; j_gene: TRBJ2-5; v_gene: TRBV11-3; abundance: .; CDR3nt: TGTGCCAGCAGCTCGAGGGAGGATGGAGAGACCCAGTACTTC; CDR3aa: CASSSREDGETQYF
d_gene: .; len: 10; j_gene: TRBJ1-1; v_gene: TRBV29-1; abundance: .; CDR3nt: TGCAGCGTTGAAGTTCCTGAAGCTTTCTTT; CDR3aa: CSVEVPEAFF
d_gene: TRBD1; len: 16; j_gene: TRBJ1-1; v_gene: TRBV20-1; abundance: large; CDR3nt: TGCAGTGCTAGAACGGACAGGGGCTTCCTCGACACTGAAGCTTTCTTT; CDR3aa: CSARTDRGFLDTEAFF
d_gene: .; len: 13; j_gene: TRBJ2-3; v_gene: TRBV7-9; abundance: few; CDR3nt: TGTGCCAGCAGCTTAGTCGGGGCAGATACGCAGTATTTT; CDR3aa: CASSLVGADTQYF
d_gene: .; len: 14; j_gene: TRBJ1-2; v_gene: TRBV20-1; abundance: .; CDR3nt: TGCAGTGCTAGGTTGAGGGACTCAAACTATGGCTACACCTTC; CDR3aa: CSARLRDSNYGYTF
d_gene: .; len: 14; j_gene: TRBJ1-5; v_gene: TRBV20-1; abundance: .; CDR3nt: TGCAGTGCTAGAAGTGGGACATTCAATCAGCCCCAGCATTTT; CDR3aa: CSARSGTFNQPQHF
d_gene: .; len: 13; j_gene: TRBJ1-1; v_gene: TRBV6-2/TRBV6-3; abundance: few; CDR3nt: TGTGCCAGCAGTTCCATGGCGTTCACTGAAGCTTTCTTT; CDR3aa: CASSSMAFTEAFF
d_gene: .; len: 15; j_gene: TRBJ1-1; v_gene: TRBV20-1; abundance: few; CDR3nt: TGCAGTGCTAGAGAACGGGGGAGGCCTAACACTGAAGCTTTCTTT; CDR3aa: CSARERGRPNTEAFF
d_gene: TRBD2; len: 15; j_gene: TRBJ2-1; v_gene: TRBV2; abundance: few; CDR3nt: TGTGCCAGCAGTGAGTTGGCTAGCGGGAGATATGAGCAGTTCTTC; CDR3aa: CASSELASGRYEQFF
d_gene: .; len: 14; j_gene: TRBJ2-3; v_gene: TRBV15; abundance: .; CDR3nt: TGTGCCACCAGCAGGGCCCCTAGCACAGATACGCAGTATTTT; CDR3aa: CATSRAPSTDTQYF
d_gene: .; len: 15; j_gene: TRBJ1-5; v_gene: TRBV28; abundance: few; CDR3nt: TGTGCCAGCACCCTCTTCACCTCATCCCGTCAGCCCCAGCATTTT; CDR3aa: CASTLFTSSRQPQHF
d_gene: TRBD1; len: 17; j_gene: TRBJ2-7; v_gene: TRBV6-2/TRBV6-3; abundance: .; CDR3nt: TGTGCCAGCACGCCGGACAGGGGCCATACTAACTCCTACGAGCAGTACTTC; CDR3aa: CASTPDRGHTNSYEQYF